The rows below give T cell receptor beta chains drawn from one sample of a study of T cell changes during pregnancy in multiple sclerosis. Produced via immunoSEQ multiplex PCR; TCRdb's table is partial and in-frame only. The sample includes 55,000 to 75,000 clones, around 92% of them seen just once. Sample: peripheral blood, taken after pregnancy. These receptors originate from a female donor with multiple sclerosis, enrolled in a pregnancy study. Both conserved end residues are part of each CDR3. The D gene is left open where the match is weak. The size field is filled for only some rows; it gives once, few, many or a size class.

V gene	J gene	clone size	D gene	CDR3 protein	CDR3 DNA
TRBV28	TRBJ1-1	few	-	CASSLPDGGAFF	TGTGCCAGCAGTCTTCCGGACGGAGGAGCTTTCTTT
TRBV5-1	TRBJ2-1	-	-	CASSPAGRNVDEQFF	TGCGCCAGCAGCCCCGCTGGCAGAAACGTGGATGAGCAGTTCTTC
TRBV6-1	TRBJ2-7	-	TRBD2	CASSKSGGSGKEQYF	TGTGCCAGCAGTAAGAGCGGGGGTAGTGGGAAGGAGCAGTACTTC
TRBV6-4	TRBJ2-3	-	-	CASSEAVGGTDTQYF	TGTGCCAGCAGTGAGGCGGTGGGTGGAACAGATACGCAGTATTTT
TRBV7-2	TRBJ2-7	-	-	CASTFNQGFYEQYF	TGTGCCAGCACCTTTAACCAGGGGTTCTACGAGCAGTACTTC
TRBV6-5	TRBJ1-6	-	-	CASSSLTTYNSPLHF	TGTGCCAGCAGTTCTTTGACAACTTATAATTCACCCCTCCACTTT
TRBV7-8	TRBJ1-1	few	-	CASSLVPADTEAFF	TGTGCCAGCAGCTTAGTTCCGGCGGACACTGAAGCTTTCTTT
TRBV7-9	TRBJ1-1	once	-	CASSREVTEAFF	TGTGCCAGCAGCCGAGAAGTAACTGAAGCTTTCTTT
TRBV19	TRBJ2-1	-	TRBD1	CASRNLQGGWDNEQFF	TGTGCCAGTAGAAACCTACAGGGGGGATGGGACAATGAGCAGTTCTTC
TRBV6-5	TRBJ2-1	once	-	CASSYSTPSNYNEQFF	TGTGCCAGCAGTTATTCCACTCCCTCCAACTACAATGAGCAGTTCTTC
TRBV7-9	TRBJ1-5	-	TRBD1	CATGVRDRAQPQHF	TGTGCCACCGGCGTGCGGGACAGGGCTCAGCCCCAGCATTTT
TRBV2	TRBJ2-1	-	TRBD1	CASSPHRGRGENEQFF	TGTGCCAGCAGCCCCCACAGGGGGCGCGGGGAAAATGAGCAGTTCTTC
TRBV4-3	TRBJ2-7	-	-	CASSPRDSSYEQYF	TGCGCCAGCAGCCCCCGAGACAGCTCCTACGAGCAGTACTTC
TRBV30	TRBJ1-3	once	-	CAWSVTGSGNTIYF	TGTGCCTGGAGTGTCACCGGCTCTGGAAACACCATATATTTT
TRBV28	TRBJ2-5	-	TRBD1	CASSSTGVRAQYF	TGTGCCAGCAGTTCAACAGGGGTAAGGGCCCAGTACTTC
TRBV7-9	TRBJ1-1	-	-	CASSPLGRGTEAFF	TGTGCCAGCAGCCCCTTGGGGAGGGGCACTGAAGCTTTCTTT
TRBV6-5	TRBJ2-5	-	-	CASKWGQLQETQYF	TGTGCCAGCAAGTGGGGACAACTCCAAGAGACCCAGTACTTC
TRBV30	TRBJ1-4	-	TRBD1	CAWSVQGANEKLFF	TGTGCCTGGAGTGTACAGGGGGCTAATGAAAAACTGTTTTTT
TRBV7-2	TRBJ2-5	-	TRBD1	CASSPGQGLETQYF	TGTGCCAGCAGCCCCGGACAGGGCTTAGAGACCCAGTACTTC
TRBV6-5	TRBJ2-1	-	-	CASLVPGVNEQFF	TGTGCCAGCCTCGTTCCGGGGGTAAATGAGCAGTTCTTC
TRBV5-4	TRBJ1-1	-	TRBD1	CATRGRGQDKEAFF	TGTGCCACCAGAGGACGCGGACAGGACAAGGAAGCTTTCTTT
TRBV12-5	TRBJ1-1	-	-	CASGTPTDQPMNTEAFF	TGTGCTAGTGGTACCCCAACTGATCAACCTATGAACACTGAAGCTTTCTTT
TRBV5-1	TRBJ2-3	-	-	CASSLAGTGTDTQYF	TGCGCCAGCAGCTTGGCCGGGACTGGCACAGATACGCAGTATTTT
TRBV27	TRBJ2-7	once	TRBD2	CASSLSQGLAGNEQYF	TGTGCCAGCAGTTTATCACAGGGACTAGCGGGAAACGAGCAGTACTTC
TRBV7-9	TRBJ2-5	once	TRBD1	CASSPLGQGGETQYF	TGTGCCAGCAGCCCACTGGGACAGGGGGGAGAGACCCAGTACTTC
TRBV10-3	TRBJ2-3	once	TRBD2	CAISEGTSGTADTQYF	TGTGCCATCAGTGAGGGGACTAGCGGGACCGCAGATACGCAGTATTTT
TRBV7-2	TRBJ2-5	-	TRBD2	CASSPLNAGAGTQYF	TGTGCCAGCAGCCCCCTCAATGCGGGAGCCGGGACCCAGTACTTC
TRBV7-9	TRBJ1-1	-	TRBD1	CASSPSRQGVGTEAFF	TGTGCCAGCAGCCCCTCCCGGCAGGGGGTAGGCACTGAAGCTTTCTTT
TRBV5-1	TRBJ2-7	-	-	CASSLIGDYGYEQYF	TGCGCCAGCAGCTTGATCGGAGACTACGGCTACGAGCAGTACTTC
TRBV28	TRBJ1-4	-	-	CASSLGGVGEKLFF	TGTGCCAGCAGTTTAGGAGGGGTGGGGGAAAAACTGTTTTTT
TRBV6-5	TRBJ2-2	-	-	CASRLHSNGELFF	TGTGCCAGCAGACTTCACAGCAACGGGGAGCTGTTTTTT
TRBV5-1	TRBJ2-7	-	TRBD2	CASSFLAGDNEQYF	TGCGCCAGCAGCTTCCTAGCGGGAGACAACGAGCAGTACTTC
TRBV6-5	TRBJ2-5	once	-	CASSNPGVQETQYF	TGTGCCAGCAGTAATCCGGGAGTTCAAGAGACCCAGTACTTC
TRBV19	TRBJ2-6	-	-	CASSERRVSGANVLTF	TGTGCCAGTAGTGAAAGGCGGGTCTCTGGGGCCAACGTCCTGACTTTC
TRBV30	TRBJ2-1	-	TRBD1	CAWSQGALEGEQFF	TGTGCCTGGAGTCAGGGGGCTTTGGAGGGTGAGCAGTTCTTC
TRBV30	TRBJ1-1	-	-	CAWSDTHPPKNTEAFF	TGTGCCTGGAGCGATACACACCCGCCGAAGAACACTGAAGCTTTCTTT
TRBV19	TRBJ2-2	-	TRBD2	CASTLLAGAFGELFF	TGTGCCAGTACCCTCCTAGCGGGAGCCTTCGGGGAGCTGTTTTTT